This TCR beta chain was identified in a study of chemoradiotherapy in HPV16-positive cancers. Germline loops: CDR1 SGHTA, CDR2 FQGTGA. With 3 bases removed from V and 6 bases from J, the gap between germline ends came to 12 bases. The CDR3 is 13 amino acids. Study-wide results and caveats: Non-HPV-specific T cells did not expand in tumors during treatment, whereas candidate HPV-specific clones and E7-related motifs did.

This clone was observed a handful of times. Its specificity is unknown. Assay used: immunoSEQ multiplex PCR; TCRdb lists only in-frame clones, some missing. The sample consists of about 23,000 clones, roughly 84% of them appearing once. J is TRBJ2-7 and V is TRBV7-3; D uncertain. The origin of this receptor is a human donor with HPV-associated anogenital cancer. Sample: blood, taken from a patient who underwent chemoradiotherapy. CDR3: CASSFTPLGEQYF. Here the CDR3 DNA reads TGTGCCAGCAGCTTTACACCCCTAGGCGAGCAGTACTTC.